The rows below give T cell receptor beta chains drawn from one sample of a study of T cell repertoires in cytomegalovirus infection. TCRdb passed the reads through MiXCR, listing each CDR3 protein once. Seen here are roughly 90,000 distinct CDR3 sequences, roughly a quarter observed once, and the top ten hold approximately 53%. What these receptors recognize is not known. This specimen was CD8+ T cells from cultured PBMCs, taken from culture after CMV antigen stimulation. The receptors shown here come from a human donor in good health (CMV status not recorded). Some clones in this sample may be carry-over from other donors' samples. Both conserved end residues are part of each CDR3. The D gene is left open where the match is weak. Not all rows give a size; the values are once, few, many and, for expanded clones, a class.

d_call: TRBD2
clone_size: few
j_call: TRBJ2-7
v_call: TRBV10-1
cdr3_aa: CASSESKSSREGEQYF
cdr3_nt: TGCGCCAGCAGTGAGTCGAAGTCCAGCAGGGAGGGCGAGCAGTACTTC

d_call: TRBD2
clone_size: NA
j_call: TRBJ2-1
v_call: TRBV19
cdr3_aa: CASSLLAGFSYNEQFF
cdr3_nt: TGTGCCAGTAGTCTCTTAGCGGGATTCTCCTACAATGAGCAGTTCTTC

d_call: NA
clone_size: few
j_call: TRBJ2-7
v_call: TRBV10-2
cdr3_aa: CASSAGLLPEQYF
cdr3_nt: TGCGCCAGCAGTGCAGGCCTGCTTCCCGAGCAGTACTTC

d_call: TRBD1
clone_size: NA
j_call: TRBJ2-4
v_call: TRBV7-8
cdr3_aa: CASSPIRGNIQYF
cdr3_nt: TGTGCCAGCAGCCCTATCAGGGGGAACATTCAGTACTTC

d_call: NA
clone_size: NA
j_call: TRBJ2-3
v_call: TRBV9
cdr3_aa: CASSRLGSDTQYF
cdr3_nt: TGTGCCAGCAGTAGACTGGGTAGCGATACGCAGTATTTT

d_call: NA
clone_size: few
j_call: TRBJ1-2
v_call: TRBV5-5
cdr3_aa: CASSLGMDSGGYTF
cdr3_nt: TGTGCCAGCAGCTTGGGGATGGACAGCGGTGGCTACACCTTC

d_call: NA
clone_size: many
j_call: TRBJ1-3
v_call: TRBV7-9
cdr3_aa: CASSSPVDSGNTIYF
cdr3_nt: TGTGCCAGCAGCTCCCCGGTAGACTCTGGAAACACCATATATTTT

d_call: TRBD1
clone_size: NA
j_call: TRBJ1-2
v_call: TRBV29-1
cdr3_aa: CSVRQGMSSLYGYTF
cdr3_nt: TGCAGCGTTCGACAGGGTATGTCTTCACTATATGGCTACACCTTC

d_call: TRBD1
clone_size: NA
j_call: TRBJ2-3
v_call: TRBV20-1
cdr3_aa: CSASGLRQGTSLSSTDTQYF
cdr3_nt: TGCAGTGCTAGCGGCCTGCGACAGGGGACCTCCTTGTCTAGCACAGATACGCAGTATTTT

d_call: TRBD2
clone_size: few
j_call: TRBJ2-2
v_call: TRBV9
cdr3_aa: CASSLNRLAENTGELFF
cdr3_nt: TGTGCCAGCAGCCTAAACCGACTAGCGGAGAACACCGGGGAGCTGTTTTTT

d_call: TRBD1
clone_size: NA
j_call: TRBJ2-5
v_call: TRBV18
cdr3_aa: CASSPPFGDREQETQYF
cdr3_nt: TGTGCCAGCTCACCACCCTTCGGGGACAGGGAACAAGAGACCCAGTACTTC

d_call: NA
clone_size: few
j_call: TRBJ1-1
v_call: TRBV4-3
cdr3_aa: CASSQDGRTLTEAFF
cdr3_nt: TGCGCCAGCAGCCAAGATGGGAGGACCTTAACTGAAGCTTTCTTT

d_call: TRBD2
clone_size: NA
j_call: TRBJ2-7
v_call: TRBV12-3/TRBV12-4
cdr3_aa: CASSPRLAASYEQYF
cdr3_nt: TGTGCCAGCAGTCCTCGACTAGCGGCCTCCTACGAGCAGTACTTC

d_call: NA
clone_size: few
j_call: TRBJ1-2
v_call: TRBV2
cdr3_aa: CASSALGGAEGYTF
cdr3_nt: TGTGCCAGCAGTGCCCTGGGGGGAGCGGAGGGCTACACCTTC

d_call: NA
clone_size: few
j_call: TRBJ2-5
v_call: TRBV5-6
cdr3_aa: CASSLVGTPKNQETQYF
cdr3_nt: TGTGCCAGCAGCTTGGTCGGGACACCTAAGAATCAAGAGACCCAGTACTTC

d_call: NA
clone_size: once
j_call: TRBJ2-7
v_call: TRBV2
cdr3_aa: CVSSEGPTAYEQYF
cdr3_nt: TGTGTCAGCAGTGAAGGACCTACAGCCTACGAGCAGTACTTC

d_call: NA
clone_size: NA
j_call: TRBJ1-5
v_call: TRBV6-2/TRBV6-3
cdr3_aa: CASSFSSNQPQHF
cdr3_nt: TGTGCCAGCAGTTTCTCGAGTAATCAGCCCCAGCATTTT

d_call: TRBD1
clone_size: few
j_call: TRBJ2-3
v_call: TRBV15
cdr3_aa: CATSRDRTGADTQYF
cdr3_nt: TGTGCCACCAGCAGAGATCGGACAGGGGCGGATACGCAGTATTTT

d_call: TRBD1
clone_size: NA
j_call: TRBJ2-3
v_call: TRBV24-1
cdr3_aa: CATSDPGQGASDTQYF
cdr3_nt: TGTGCCACCAGTGATCCGGGACAGGGGGCGTCAGATACGCAGTATTTT

d_call: TRBD1
clone_size: few
j_call: TRBJ1-5
v_call: TRBV6-2/TRBV6-3
cdr3_aa: CASSSPGQGQPQHF
cdr3_nt: TGTGCCAGCAGTTCCCCGGGACAGGGGCAGCCCCAGCATTTT

d_call: TRBD1
clone_size: NA
j_call: TRBJ2-7
v_call: TRBV20-1
cdr3_aa: CSALPDRGSSYEQYF
cdr3_nt: TGCAGTGCTTTACCCGACAGGGGTAGCTCCTACGAGCAGTACTTC

d_call: NA
clone_size: NA
j_call: TRBJ2-7
v_call: TRBV9
cdr3_aa: CASSSGRVLGEQYF
cdr3_nt: TGTGCCAGCAGCAGCGGCAGGGTATTGGGGGAGCAGTACTTC

d_call: TRBD1
clone_size: NA
j_call: TRBJ1-2
v_call: TRBV7-8
cdr3_aa: CASSLDEQGWYGYTF
cdr3_nt: TGTGCCAGCAGCTTAGATGAACAGGGGTGGTATGGCTACACCTTC

d_call: TRBD2
clone_size: NA
j_call: TRBJ2-7
v_call: TRBV2
cdr3_aa: CASRSTSGSYEQYF
cdr3_nt: TGTGCCAGCAGATCGACTAGCGGGAGTTACGAGCAGTACTTC

d_call: NA
clone_size: many
j_call: TRBJ2-2
v_call: TRBV7-2
cdr3_aa: CASSYPAGNTGELFF
cdr3_nt: TGTGCCAGCAGCTATCCTGCGGGTAACACCGGGGAGCTGTTTTTT

d_call: TRBD2
clone_size: NA
j_call: TRBJ2-7
v_call: TRBV19
cdr3_aa: CASSIGTSGFYEQYF
cdr3_nt: TGTGCCAGTAGTATCGGGACTAGCGGTTTCTACGAGCAGTACTTC

d_call: TRBD1
clone_size: NA
j_call: TRBJ2-2
v_call: TRBV6-6
cdr3_aa: CASTNGQDNTGELFF
cdr3_nt: TGTGCCAGCACAAACGGACAGGACAACACCGGGGAGCTGTTTTTT

d_call: NA
clone_size: NA
j_call: TRBJ1-1
v_call: TRBV15
cdr3_aa: CATSTATEAFF
cdr3_nt: TGTGCCACCAGCACAGCCACTGAAGCTTTCTTT

d_call: NA
clone_size: NA
j_call: TRBJ2-1
v_call: TRBV10-3
cdr3_aa: CAISETGAGNEQFF
cdr3_nt: TGTGCCATCAGTGAGACTGGGGCCGGGAATGAGCAGTTCTTC

d_call: TRBD1
clone_size: few
j_call: TRBJ1-2
v_call: TRBV18
cdr3_aa: CASSLREGGSFERYGYTF
cdr3_nt: TGTGCCAGCTCACTCCGAGAAGGGGGCTCCTTTGAGCGCTATGGCTACACCTTC

d_call: NA
clone_size: NA
j_call: TRBJ2-7
v_call: TRBV9
cdr3_aa: CASSVDPSPLYEQYF
cdr3_nt: TGTGCCAGCAGCGTAGATCCTAGCCCACTCTACGAGCAGTACTTC

d_call: TRBD1
clone_size: NA
j_call: TRBJ2-6
v_call: TRBV12-3/TRBV12-4
cdr3_aa: CACKTGAGANVLTF
cdr3_nt: TGTGCCTGCAAAACAGGGGCTGGGGCCAACGTCCTGACTTTC

d_call: NA
clone_size: NA
j_call: TRBJ2-7
v_call: TRBV6-2/TRBV6-3
cdr3_aa: CASSYSTVLVYEQYF
cdr3_nt: TGTGCCAGCAGTTACTCGACGGTGCTAGTGTACGAGCAGTACTTC

d_call: NA
clone_size: few
j_call: TRBJ1-2
v_call: TRBV5-4
cdr3_aa: CASSPLENLYGYTF
cdr3_nt: TGTGCCAGCAGCCCGCTTGAAAACCTCTATGGCTACACCTTC

d_call: NA
clone_size: many
j_call: TRBJ1-2
v_call: TRBV7-2
cdr3_aa: CASSPRKAGNYGYTF
cdr3_nt: TGTGCCAGCAGCCCGCGCAAGGCGGGTAACTATGGCTACACCTTC

d_call: TRBD2
clone_size: NA
j_call: TRBJ2-3
v_call: TRBV27
cdr3_aa: CASSSTSGGTDTQYF
cdr3_nt: TGTGCCAGCAGTTCTACTAGCGGAGGCACAGATACGCAGTATTTT

d_call: NA
clone_size: NA
j_call: TRBJ1-1
v_call: TRBV10-3
cdr3_aa: CAISADRGTEAFF
cdr3_nt: TGTGCCATCAGTGCGGATAGGGGGACTGAAGCTTTCTTT

d_call: NA
clone_size: few
j_call: TRBJ2-3
v_call: TRBV27
cdr3_aa: CASSLFQGADTQYF
cdr3_nt: TGTGCCAGCAGTTTATTTCAGGGAGCAGATACGCAGTATTTT